The 11 T cell receptor beta chains reported below all come from one sample, sequenced in a study of blood T cells in healthy people across ages. The use of a sample-barcoded 5' primer and a J-beta primer mix characterized a second PCR of about 7 to 12 cycles. TCRdb reanalysed the 5' RACE reads using MiXCR and keeps one entry per CDR3 protein. The sample consists of hundreds of thousands of distinct CDR3 sequences, around three fifths of them appearing once. Specimen: blood. The receptor source for this set is a man aged 35 to 55 in good health.

V and J are TRBV29-1 and TRBJ1-1, with D unresolved. The V end was cut by 7 bases, the J end by 0 bases, with 6 bases between. Germline values: CDR1 SQVTM, CDR2 ANQGSEA. The CDR3 loop spans 11 amino acids. CDR3 in DNA: TGCAGCGCGAGTTTGAACACTGAAGCTTTCTTT. It is translated as CSASLNTEAFF.

The chain has TRBV10-2 and TRBJ2-3; TRBD1 aligns across 7 bases. Germline V CDR1 and CDR2: WSHSY, SAAADI. The CDR3 length is 17 residues. V lost 9 bases and J lost 2; bases outside the gene matches: 17. CDR3 residues: CARDHRDREKFTDTQYF. The CDR3 bases are TGCGCCAGGGACCATCGGGACAGAGAAAAGTTCACAGATACGCAGTATTTT.

V and J are TRBV3-1 and TRBJ1-1; D unresolved. This CDR3 spans 11 amino acids. Germline V gene lookup returns CDR1 LGHDT and CDR2 YNNKEL (reference sequence). V lost 1 base, J lost 6 bases, and 3 bases lay in between. The CDR3 DNA follows: TGTGCCAGCAGCCAAGCGGCTGAAGCTTTCTTT. Translated, it gives CASSQAAEAFF.

This clonotype was counted a few times. The rearrangement joins TRBV20-1 to TRBJ2-7; the match to TRBD2 covers 12 bases. CDR3 length equals 17 residues. The V and J ends lost 3 bases and 3 bases, in that order; junction bases with no gene match: 12. Germline lookup yields CDR1 DFQATT and CDR2 SNEGSKA (reference sequence). The CDR3 region has the DNA TGCAGTGCTAGTAGACTAGCGGGAGTGTTTGGGGGCTACGAGCAGTACTTC. Protein sequence: CSASRLAGVFGGYEQYF.

The rearrangement uses TRBV10-3 and TRBJ1-1; maybe TRBD1 (5 bases). V was cut by 5 bases and J by 2 bases, with 15 bases left in between. Germline lookup yields CDR1 ENHRY and CDR2 SYGVKD. The CDR3 sequence is 15 residues long. The CDR3 here is CAISRHTGPNTEAFF. In DNA, the CDR3 is TGTGCCATCAGTCGCCATACAGGCCCCAACACTGAAGCTTTCTTT.

CDR3 DNA sequence: TGCGCCAGCAGCCCTAGACAGGGTGAGGCCAACGTCCTGACTTTC. It translates to CASSPRQGEANVLTF. This rearrangement joins TRBV4-3 to TRBJ2-6, with 7 nucleotides matching TRBD1. Germline loops: CDR1 LGHNA, CDR2 YSLEER. The CDR3 spans 15 residues. The V segment lost 4 bases and the J segment 6 bases; nucleotides outside the gene matches: 6.

With regard to this clonotype: A read error may be the cause here, since a much bigger clone is one base away. The chain carries TRBV20-1 and TRBJ2-1, with 7 bases matching TRBD2. With 8 bases clipped from V and 6 bases from J, the junction kept 16 bases outside the gene matches. Germline CDR1 and CDR2: DFQATT and SNEGSKA (reference sequence). The CDR3 spans 15 residues. CDR3 in DNA: TGCAGTACTACCGCAAGGGAGGGCCGAGGCAATGAGCAGTTCTTC. Protein product: CSTTAREGRGNEQFF.

This clonotype came up once. V and J are TRBV12-3 or TRBV12-4 and TRBJ2-1; D is unclear. The J call is uncertain, as TRBJ2-7 better fits the DNA end. The CDR3 sequence is 13 residues long. Written as DNA, the CDR3 is TGTGCCAGCAGTTTAAATAATTACAATGAGCAGTACTTC. The encoded protein is CASSLNNYNEQYF.

This clonotype came up a few times. The chain carries TRBV14 and TRBJ2-2, with a possible D match to TRBD1 (6 bases). Germline CDR1 SGHDN, CDR2 FVKESK. The ends were cut back, 1 base at V and 1 base at J, with 13 bases in the middle. The CDR3 is made up of 17 amino acids. The CDR3 loop is CASSQVPVTGNTGELFF. CDR3 sequence (DNA): TGTGCCAGCAGCCAAGTTCCCGTGACAGGGAACACCGGGGAGCTGTTTTTT.

For the CDR3, the DNA is TGTGCCAGCAGCTTAGCTCGTAACAGGGCAAACACAGATACGCAGTATTTT. It codes for CASSLARNRANTDTQYF. This chain links TRBV7-7 with TRBJ2-3, with a possible D match to TRBD1 (6 bases). V lost 0 bases, J lost 2 bases, and 15 bases lay in between. CDR3 length: 17 amino acids. The germline V gene has CDR1 SSHAT and CDR2 FNYEAQ (reference sequence).

CDR3 sequence reads: CASSPDPNSNEQFF. The CDR3, as DNA: TGTGCCAGCAGCCCTGACCCAAACTCCAATGAGCAGTTCTTC. The V and J genes are TRBV7-3 and TRBJ2-1; D not resolved. Trimming left V 5 bases short and J 6 bases short, with 14 bases between. Germline CDR1 is SGHTA and CDR2 is FQGTGA. CDR3 length: 14 amino acids.